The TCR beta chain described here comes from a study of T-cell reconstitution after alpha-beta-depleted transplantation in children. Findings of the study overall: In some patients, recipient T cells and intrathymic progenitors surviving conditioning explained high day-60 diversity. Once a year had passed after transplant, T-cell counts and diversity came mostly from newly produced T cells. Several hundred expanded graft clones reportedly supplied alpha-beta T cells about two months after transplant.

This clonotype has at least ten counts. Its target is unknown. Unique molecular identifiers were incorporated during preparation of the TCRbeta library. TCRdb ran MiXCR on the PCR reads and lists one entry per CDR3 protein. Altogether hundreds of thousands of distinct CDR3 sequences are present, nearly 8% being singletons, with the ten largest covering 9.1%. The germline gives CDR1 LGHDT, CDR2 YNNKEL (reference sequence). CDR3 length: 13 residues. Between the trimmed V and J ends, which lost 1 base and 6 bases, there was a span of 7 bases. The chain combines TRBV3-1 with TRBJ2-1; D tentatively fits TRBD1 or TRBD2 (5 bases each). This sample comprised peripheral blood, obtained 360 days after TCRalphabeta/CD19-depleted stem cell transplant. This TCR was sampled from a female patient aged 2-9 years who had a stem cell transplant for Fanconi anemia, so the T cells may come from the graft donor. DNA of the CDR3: TGTGCCAGCAGCCAAGTGGGACGCAATGAGCAGTTCTTC. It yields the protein CASSQVGRNEQFF.